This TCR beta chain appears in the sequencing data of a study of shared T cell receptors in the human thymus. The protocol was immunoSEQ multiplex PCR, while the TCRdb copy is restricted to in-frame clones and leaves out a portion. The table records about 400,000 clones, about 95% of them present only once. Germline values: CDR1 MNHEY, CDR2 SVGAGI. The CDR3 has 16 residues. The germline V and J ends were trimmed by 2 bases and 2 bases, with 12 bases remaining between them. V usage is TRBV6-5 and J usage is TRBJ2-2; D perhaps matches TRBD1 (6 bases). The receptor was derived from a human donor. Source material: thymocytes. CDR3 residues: CASSYLWDTNTGELFF. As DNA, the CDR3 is TGTGCCAGCAGTTACCTTTGGGACACCAACACCGGGGAGCTGTTTTTT.